This T cell receptor beta chain emerged from a study of neurological immune-mediated disorders. Sample time point: longitudinal time-point 1 (baseline). Healthy controls consisted of blood bank volunteers in Maryland, USA. A total of 2 million PBMCs stored at -80 degrees C provided the unsorted libraries. The CDR3 has 14 amino acids. The V end was cut by 5 bases, the J end by 0 bases, with 8 bases between. There are many counts of this clonotype. It was by 5'RACE with 10-nucleotide random UMIs that the cDNA was made. Each sequencing run yielded over 190 million TCR-beta sequences from 15-18 subjects. TCRdb reprocessed the 5' RACE reads with MiXCR, giving one entry per CDR3 protein. The table has 47,000 or so distinct CDR3 sequences, less than 12% seen once.

V gene TRBV12-3 or TRBV12-4 combines with J gene TRBJ2-1; D remains ambiguous. This receptor was obtained from a middle-aged woman in good health. Sequencing was carried out using PBMCs. This CDR3 is CASSPSSSYNEQFF. CDR3 bases: TGTGCCAGCAGTCCGTCCAGCTCCTACAATGAGCAGTTCTTC.